These 27 T cell receptor beta chains were sequenced from one sample in a study of PD-1 blockade in classical Hodgkin lymphoma. Assay used: immunoSEQ multiplex PCR; TCRdb lists only in-frame clones, some missing. The data contain roughly 150,000 clones, around 73% of them seen just once; the ten biggest clones take up about 9.2%. After autologous stem cell transplantation all patients relapsed, and prior brentuximab vedotin exposure differed between cohorts. The sample here was peripheral blood mononuclear cells (PBMCs), taken before the second cycle of nivolumab. The receptors here all came from a human donor with classical Hodgkin lymphoma.

The CDR3 bases are TGTGCCAGCAGCGGTTTGGATTCCATGAACACTGAAGCTTTCTTT. Its translation is CASSGLDSMNTEAFF. V and J are TRBV5-4 and TRBJ1-1; no firm D call. Germline CDR1 reads SGHNT; CDR2 reads YYREEE (reference sequence). V shed 4 bases and J shed 0 bases, with 13 bases lying between them. The CDR3 is made up of 15 amino acids.

This rearrangement joins TRBV6-5 to TRBJ2-2, with a tentative D call TRBD1 (6 bases). Trimming removed 8 bases at V and 3 bases at J, with 13 bases between. Per germline, CDR1 MNHEY and CDR2 SVGAGI. The CDR3 is 14 residues long. The CDR3 DNA reads TGTGCCAGCCGACAGGCCACGGACACCGGGGAGCTGTTTTTT. It translates to CASRQATDTGELFF.

This chain links TRBV10-3 with TRBJ1-2; D possibly corresponds to TRBD1 (5 bases). The germline V gene encodes CDR1 ENHRY and CDR2 SYGVKD. V gave up 4 bases and J gave up 3 bases, with 9 bases separating them. The CDR3 has 13 amino acids. CDR3 in DNA: TGTGCCATCAGTGCGGGCAGGGACTATGGCTACACCTTC. It encodes CAISAGRDYGYTF.

V usage is TRBV6-5 and J usage is TRBJ1-4; no definite D call. The CDR3 has 13 residues. Trimming cost V 2 bases and J 8 bases, with 9 bases left between them. The germline gives CDR1 MNHEY, CDR2 SVGAGI. CDR3 sequence: CASSYGAREKLFF. Written as DNA, the CDR3 is TGTGCCAGCAGTTACGGAGCGCGGGAAAAACTGTTTTTT.

CDR3 in amino acids: CASSSGGPSPLHF. CDR3 in DNA: TGTGCCAGCAGCTCAGGGGGCCCTTCACCCCTCCACTTT. The genes are TRBV5-6 and TRBJ1-6; TRBD1 matches at 8 bases. V shed 3 bases, J shed 9 bases, and the junction held 2 bases outside the gene matches. The CDR3 runs 13 residues. CDR1 and CDR2 from the germline V gene are SGHDT and YYEEEE.

V gene TRBV6-6 combines with J gene TRBJ2-7; weak D call: TRBD1 (5 bases). The CDR3 extends over 13 amino acids. Trimming cost V 4 bases and J 2 bases, with 9 bases left between them. Looked up from germline, CDR1 is MNHNY and CDR2 is SVGAGI (reference sequence). The CDR3 sequence: CASSLSGPYEQYF. CDR3 nucleotide sequence: TGTGCCAGCAGTTTGTCAGGGCCCTACGAGCAGTACTTC.

The V and J genes are TRBV6-5 and TRBJ1-2; D unclear. The length of the CDR3 is 10 residues. Between the trimmed V and J ends, which lost 8 bases and 4 bases, there was a span of 5 bases. CDR1 and CDR2 from the germline V gene are MNHEY and SVGAGI. The CDR3 spells CASRGYGYTF. DNA for the CDR3: TGTGCCAGCCGGGGCTATGGCTACACCTTC.

The chain has TRBV5-1 and TRBJ1-4; maybe TRBD1 (5 bases). The V gene lost 0 bases and the J gene lost 6 bases, with 12 bases spanning the gap. The CDR3 consists of 15 residues. Germline-derived CDR1 and CDR2 are SGHRS and YFSETQ. Written as DNA, the CDR3 is TGCGCCAGCAGCTTGGATGGGGGAAACGATGAAAAACTGTTTTTT. Amino acid sequence: CASSLDGGNDEKLFF.

V is TRBV5-6 and J is TRBJ2-1, with D uncertain. CDR1 is SGHDT, CDR2 YYEEEE, per germline. The CDR3 is 13 residues long. V lost 0 bases and J 10 bases, leaving 11 bases between the germline ends. CDR3 DNA sequence: TGTGCCAGCAGCTTGGCCTCCCCCAGCGAGCAGTTCTTC. It translates to CASSLASPSEQFF. The full variable domain, with the rest looked up from reference TRBV5-6 and TRBJ2-1, is DAGVTQSPTHLIKTRGQQVTLRCSPKSGHDTVSWYQQALGQGPQFIFQYYEEEERQRGNFPDRFSGHQFPNYSSELNVNALLLGDSALYLCASSLASPSEQFFGPGTRLTVL.

This rearrangement joins TRBV6-6 to TRBJ1-4; unclear D gene. Trimming removed 8 bases from V and 2 bases from J, with 15 bases in between. This CDR3 spans 15 amino acids. Germline V gene data show CDR1 as MNHNY and CDR2 as SVGAGI (reference sequence). CDR3 in amino acids: CASGVVTTTNEKLFF. The DNA for the CDR3 is TGTGCCAGCGGGGTGGTCACCACCACTAATGAAAAACTGTTTTTT.

This chain connects TRBV5-6 to TRBJ2-5; D may be TRBD2 (6 bases). CDR3 size: 14 residues. Germline CDR1 reads SGHDT; CDR2 reads YYEEEE. V was cut by 3 bases and J by 5 bases, with 14 bases left in between. The CDR3 loop reads CASSWGSGGETQYF. CDR3 bases: TGTGCCAGCAGCTGGGGATCTGGAGGGGAGACCCAGTACTTC.

This clone was observed a few times. V usage is TRBV28 and J usage is TRBJ2-7; 7 bases fit TRBD2. The length of the CDR3 is 11 residues. V lost 3 bases to trimming and J lost 12 bases; unmatched junction nucleotides: 5. CDR1 MDHEN and CDR2 SYDVKM come from the germline V gene. The CDR3 DNA follows: TGTGCCAGCAGTTTGGGATCTAGCGGGTACTTC. Its translation: CASSLGSSGYF.

A few counts support this clone. V usage is TRBV19 and J usage is TRBJ2-1; possibly TRBD1 or TRBD2 for D (8 bases each). The CDR3 spans 20 residues. The V and J ends lost 5 bases and 2 bases respectively, with 28 bases between them. Germline loops: CDR1 LNHDA, CDR2 SQIVND (reference sequence). In nucleotides, the CDR3 is TGTGCCAGTAGTGGAACGGACAGGGATGAGCGGGGGACTCCCTACAATGAGCAGTTCTTC. It translates to CASSGTDRDERGTPYNEQFF.

The rearrangement links TRBV7-9 to TRBJ1-6, with TRBD1 as a possible D gene (5 bases). The CDR3 loop spans 16 amino acids. Germline CDR1 reads SEHNR; CDR2 reads FQNEAQ (reference sequence). The V and J ends lost 5 bases and 10 bases respectively, with 21 bases between them. CDR3 DNA sequence: TGTGCCAGCAGCGCGGGGGTCTCCATTTTCGGGTCACCCCTCCACTTT. Amino acids: CASSAGVSIFGSPLHF.

This chain links TRBV7-9 with TRBJ1-1; no definite D call. V was trimmed by 5 bases and J by 0 bases, leaving 16 bases between them. The germline gives CDR1 SEHNR, CDR2 FQNEAQ (reference sequence). CDR3 length: 16 amino acids. CDR3 amino acids: CASSPTLDGMNTEAFF. CDR3 nucleotides: TGTGCCAGCAGCCCTACCTTAGACGGCATGAACACTGAAGCTTTCTTT.

This chain joins TRBV5-4 and TRBJ1-2; D ambiguous. Looked up from germline, CDR1 is SGHNT and CDR2 is YYREEE (reference sequence). V was clipped by 0 bases and J by 5 bases, with 14 bases between them. The CDR3 loop spans 15 amino acids. DNA of the CDR3: TGTGCCAGCAGCTTGGCGTATCGGGTCGGGTATGGCTACACCTTC. As protein: CASSLAYRVGYGYTF.

V and J are TRBV6-5 and TRBJ1-6; maybe TRBD1 (6 bases). CDR1 and CDR2 from the germline V gene are MNHEY and SVGAGI. With 5 bases removed from V and 9 bases from J, the gap between germline ends came to 17 bases. CDR3 length: 15 residues. The CDR3 loop reads CASSRPTGGISPLHF. CDR3 DNA sequence: TGTGCCAGCAGTCGACCAACGGGGGGCATTTCACCCCTCCACTTT.

Only a few counts were recorded for this clone. The V gene is TRBV28, the J gene TRBJ1-6; TRBD1 is a possible D gene (5 bases). Per germline, CDR1 MDHEN and CDR2 SYDVKM. V lost 6 bases to trimming and J lost 7 bases, with 16 bases between them. This CDR3 is 15 amino acids long. The chain's CDR3 is CASRYYAGRNSPLHF. For the CDR3, the DNA is TGTGCCAGCAGATATTATGCAGGGAGGAATTCACCCCTCCACTTT.

The chain uses TRBV28 and TRBJ1-1; 7 nucleotides match TRBD1. The V gene end was trimmed by 5 bases and the J gene end by 2 bases; junction bases not matched to a gene: 5. Germline V gives CDR1 MDHEN, CDR2 SYDVKM. The length of the CDR3 is 14 residues. The CDR3 nucleotides are TGTGCCAGCAGTACGACAGGGCTTAACACTGAAGCTTTCTTT. It translates to CASSTTGLNTEAFF.

The CDR3 nucleotides are TGTGCCAGCAGTTATTTCGCCAGAAACTCTGGAAACACCATATATTTT. Encoded protein: CASSYFARNSGNTIYF. The chain couples TRBV6-5 to TRBJ1-3; D gene uncertain. CDR1 is MNHEY, CDR2 SVGAGI, per germline. V shed 3 bases and J shed 0 bases, with 12 bases lying between them. The CDR3 is made up of 16 amino acids.

The chain uses TRBV7-9 and TRBJ2-3; 12 nucleotides agree with TRBD2. Germline V lookup: CDR1 SEHNR, CDR2 FQNEAQ (reference sequence). The CDR3 has 18 amino acids. Trimming cost V 1 base and J 0 bases; bases outside gene matches: 5. The CDR3 is CASSLGTSGDSSTDTQYF. The DNA of the CDR3 is TGTGCCAGCAGCTTAGGGACTAGCGGGGATTCTAGCACAGATACGCAGTATTTT. The full variable domain, with the rest looked up from reference TRBV7-9 and TRBJ2-3, is DTGVSQNPRHKITKRGQNVTFRCDPISEHNRLYWYRQTLGQGPEFLTYFQNEAQLEKSRLLSDRFSAERPKGSFSTLEIQRTEQGDSAMYLCASSLGTSGDSSTDTQYFGPGTRLTVL.

The chain joins TRBV10-1 to TRBJ1-1; tentatively, D is TRBD1 (5 bases). The V end lost 4 bases, the J end lost 4 bases, and 13 bases lay between the germline ends. CDR3 size: 14 residues. CDR1 and CDR2 from the germline V gene are WNHNN and SYGVQD (reference sequence). The CDR3: CASSGGVWGTEAFF. As DNA, the CDR3 is TGCGCCAGCAGTGGGGGGGTCTGGGGCACTGAAGCTTTCTTT.

In regard to this clone: At one of its ends the junction is not consistent with the germline gene, which may arise from a read error. The V and J genes are TRBV5-1 and TRBJ2-5, with D unresolved. CDR3 length equals 13 residues. The germline gives CDR1 SGHRS, CDR2 YFSETQ. DNA for the CDR3: TGCGCCAGCAGCACAGAACACCAGGAGACCCAGTACTTC. Translation gives CASSTEHQETQYF.

This clone appeared a single time. J is TRBJ1-4 and V is TRBV5-1; no clear D. CDR1 is SGHRS, CDR2 YFSETQ, per germline. CDR3 length equals 15 residues. The ends were cut back, 5 bases at V and 4 bases at J, with 15 bases in the middle. DNA of the CDR3: TGCGCCAGCAGACCCGGTGCGCACTTTAATGAAAAACTGTTTTTT. Encoded protein: CASRPGAHFNEKLFF.

The chain combines TRBV5-5 with TRBJ1-4, with a tentative D call TRBD1 (6 bases). Trimming removed 2 bases from V and 0 bases from J, with 8 bases in between. From germline, CDR1 is SGHKS and CDR2 YYEKEE (reference sequence). This CDR3 region has 15 residues. The CDR3 coding sequence is TGTGCCAGCAGCTTTACAGGGTCAACTAATGAAAAACTGTTTTTT. This encodes CASSFTGSTNEKLFF. Drawing the rest from reference TRBV5-5 and TRBJ1-4, the complete variable domain is DAGVTQSPTHLIKTRGQQVTLRCSPISGHKSVSWYQQVLGQGPQFIFQYYEKEERGRGNFPDRFSARQFPNYSSELNVNALLLGDSALYLCASSFTGSTNEKLFFGSGTQLSVL.

The chain couples TRBV7-9 to TRBJ2-3; D unclear. This CDR3 spans 14 amino acids. CDR1 is SEHNR, CDR2 FQNEAQ, per germline (reference sequence). V was shortened by 3 bases and J by 0 bases, with 7 bases between the two germline ends. In DNA form, the CDR3 reads TGTGCCAGCAGCTTCAGTAGTAGCACAGATACGCAGTATTTT. Its protein is CASSFSSSTDTQYF.

This clone occurred a few times. The rearrangement links TRBV6-5 to TRBJ2-5; TRBD1 aligns across 9 bases. This CDR3 is 15 amino acids long. In germline, CDR1 is MNHEY, CDR2 SVGAGI. The J segment lost 4 bases and the V segment lost 5 bases, leaving 8 bases of the junction unmatched. Written as DNA, the CDR3 is TGTGCCAGCAGTGGAAACAGGGGGCTAGGAGAGACCCAGTACTTC. The encoded protein is CASSGNRGLGETQYF.